This T cell receptor beta chain stems from a study of T-cell reconstitution after alpha-beta-depleted transplantation in children. Study conclusions and caveats: Hyperexpanded clones declined; after one year, newly produced T cells mostly supplied diversity.

In regard to this clonotype: The target antigen is unknown.

Between the trimmed V and J ends, which lost 3 bases and 2 bases, there was a span of 15 bases. CDR3 length equals 16 residues. CDR1 is LGHNA, CDR2 YSLEER, per germline. Using unique molecular identifiers, the investigators prepared the TCRbeta library. TCRdb called the PCR reads again in MiXCR, with one record for every CDR3 protein. The sample lists around 450,000 distinct CDR3 sequences, roughly a tenth occurring once. V gene TRBV4-3 combines with J gene TRBJ2-3, with D maybe TRBD2 (6 bases). The sequencing used PBMCs, collected before TCRalphabeta/CD19-depleted stem cell transplant. This receptor was taken from a child aged 2 to 15 with inherited bone marrow failure, due to receive a stem cell transplant. The CDR3 coding sequence is TGCGCCAGCAGCCAGACTTTAGCGGTCATCACAGATACGCAGTATTTT. This sequence encodes CASSQTLAVITDTQYF.